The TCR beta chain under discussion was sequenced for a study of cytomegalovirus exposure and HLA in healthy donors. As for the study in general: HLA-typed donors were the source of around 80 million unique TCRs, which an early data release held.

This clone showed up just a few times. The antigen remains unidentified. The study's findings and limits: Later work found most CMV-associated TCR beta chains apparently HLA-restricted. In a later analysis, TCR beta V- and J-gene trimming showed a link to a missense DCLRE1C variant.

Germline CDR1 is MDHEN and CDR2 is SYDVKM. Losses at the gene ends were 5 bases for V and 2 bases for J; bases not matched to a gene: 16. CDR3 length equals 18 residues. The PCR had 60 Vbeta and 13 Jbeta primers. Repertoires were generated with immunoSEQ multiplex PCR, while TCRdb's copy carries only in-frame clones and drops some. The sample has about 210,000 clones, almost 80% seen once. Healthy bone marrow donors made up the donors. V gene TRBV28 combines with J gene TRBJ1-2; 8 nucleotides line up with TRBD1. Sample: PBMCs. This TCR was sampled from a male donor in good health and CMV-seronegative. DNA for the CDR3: TGTGCCAGCAGTACCTACCCATCGGACAGGGAGGACAACTATGGCTACACCTTC. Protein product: CASSTYPSDREDNYGYTF.